The TCR beta chain described here comes from a study of shared clonotypes between healthy human individuals. General study results and limits: Since donors were few, the genetic and exposure-history diversity represented was limited. Clonotypes that were shared across a handful of donors made up around 5% of naive CD4 clonotypes.

TCRdb's table, derived via immunoSEQ multiplex PCR, lists solely in-frame clones and lacks some. The data show approximately 840,000 clones, about 96% seen once. Germline CDR1 SGHRS, CDR2 YFSETQ. The CDR3 is made up of 12 amino acids. With 8 bases removed from V and 6 bases from J, the gap between germline ends came to 12 bases. Positively selected for CCR7, the CD45RO-negative cells used as naive CD8 cells excluded terminally differentiated effector memory CD45RA+ cells. The donors, all of them Caucasian adults, lived in Nashville, Tennessee. Note on this clone: Its antigen is still unknown.

Sequenced input: naive CD8+ T cells sorted from blood. The J gene is TRBJ2-1, the V gene TRBV5-1, with D uncertain. The source is a man aged 25 to 40 in good health. CDR3 bases: TGCGCCAGTTGCCTAGACCTCAATGAGCAGTTCTTC. Its translation: CASCLDLNEQFF. The full variable domain, rest sourced from reference TRBV5-1 and TRBJ2-1, is KAGVTQTPRYLIKTRGQQVTLSCSPISGHRSVSWYQQTPGQGLQFLFEYFSETQRNKGNFPGRFSGRQFSNSRSEMNVSTLELGDSALYLCASCLDLNEQFFGPGTRLTVL.